The rows below give T cell receptor beta chains drawn from one sample of a study of blood T cell repertoires in COVID-19. The data were produced by immunoSEQ multiplex PCR, yet TCRdb's version contains in-frame clones alone and is incomplete. The table lists roughly 380,000 clones, 88% of them singletons, with approximately 1% in the top ten. The sequenced sample was PBMCs or T cells enriched from blood (not recorded which). These TCRs come from a woman aged 25 to 45 who had been exposed to COVID-19. CDR3s include the opening cysteine and the closing phenylalanine or tryptophan. A D gene is named only where the DNA matches it firmly. Clone size is given for some rows only: seen once, a few or many times, or a class if the clone is expanded.

cdr3_aa cdr3_nt v_call d_call clone_size j_call
CASSFLPPGYEQYF TGTGCCAGCAGTTTCCTCCCCCCGGGCTACGAGCAGTACTTC TRBV27 - - TRBJ2-7
CAGGASGLTDTQYF TGCGCTGGGGGGGCTAGCGGCCTCACAGATACGCAGTATTTT TRBV10-3 - - TRBJ2-3
CASSLWAGAGNQPQHF TGTGCCAGCAGTTTATGGGCAGGGGCGGGCAATCAGCCCCAGCATTTT TRBV28 - - TRBJ1-5
CASSEAGLAGVPYEQYF TGTGCCAGCAGTGAAGCTGGGCTAGCGGGAGTGCCCTACGAGCAGTACTTC TRBV6-1 TRBD2 - TRBJ2-7
CASSQTGYGYTF TGTGCCAGCAGCCAGACAGGGTATGGCTACACCTTC TRBV16 TRBD1 - TRBJ1-2
CASSRRGNTGELFF TGTGCCAGCAGTCGGAGGGGGAACACCGGGGAGCTGTTTTTT TRBV5-4 - - TRBJ2-2
CASSESVLWDRSYEQYF TGTGCCAGCAGTGAGTCTGTGTTGTGGGACAGGTCGTACGAGCAGTACTTC TRBV2 TRBD1 - TRBJ2-7
CSVDRGGEQFF TGCAGCGTTGATAGGGGCGGTGAGCAGTTCTTC TRBV29-1 - - TRBJ2-1
CASSLTGGKQPQHF TGTGCCAGCAGTCTGACAGGGGGCAAACAGCCCCAGCATTTT TRBV28 TRBD1 - TRBJ1-5
CAISVGAGVTDTQYF TGTGCCATCAGTGTCGGGGCAGGGGTAACAGATACGCAGTATTTT TRBV10-3 - - TRBJ2-3
CASSQDHRGDNEKLFF TGCGCCAGCAGCCAAGACCACCGGGGGGACAATGAAAAACTGTTTTTT TRBV4-1 - - TRBJ1-4
CASSNQGDQPQHF TGTGCCAGCTCCAACCAGGGCGATCAGCCCCAGCATTTT TRBV18 - once TRBJ1-5
CASRPGQRSGELFF TGTGCCAGCAGACCGGGACAGAGATCGGGGGAGCTGTTTTTT TRBV7-6 TRBD1 - TRBJ2-2
CASSYRTGDGELFF TGTGCCAGCAGTTACCGTACAGGGGACGGGGAGCTGTTTTTT TRBV6-5 TRBD1 - TRBJ2-2
CATSEGGQLSNEQYF TGTGCCACCAGTGAAGGGGGACAGTTGTCGAACGAGCAGTACTTC TRBV24-1 TRBD1 - TRBJ2-7
CASSFIGSLGTQYF TGTGCCAGCAGCTTTATCGGGAGCCTTGGTACGCAGTATTTT TRBV13 - - TRBJ2-3
CASSLGTSGKFTDTQYF TGCGCCAGCAGCTTGGGGACTAGCGGGAAGTTCACAGATACGCAGTATTTT TRBV5-1 TRBD2 - TRBJ2-3
CASSFWAGDYEQYF TGTGCCAGCAGCTTTTGGGCAGGGGACTACGAGCAGTACTTC TRBV11-2 - - TRBJ2-7
CASSPERQGDYGYTF TGTGCCAGCTCACCAGAACGACAGGGGGACTATGGCTACACCTTC TRBV18 TRBD1 - TRBJ1-2
CASSPEQGNQPQHF TGTGCCAGCAGCCCTGAACAGGGGAATCAGCCCCAGCATTTT TRBV9 TRBD1 - TRBJ1-5
CASSRDRGSNYGYTF TGCGCCAGCAGCCGGGACAGGGGCTCTAACTATGGCTACACCTTC TRBV5-1 TRBD1 - TRBJ1-2
CASSLTRDRGNEQFF TGTGCCAGCAGTTTAACCCGGGACAGGGGCAATGAGCAGTTCTTC TRBV27 TRBD1 - TRBJ2-1
CASSPWTGGRQPQHF TGTGCCAGCAGTCCCTGGACAGGGGGGAGACAGCCCCAGCATTTT TRBV27 TRBD1 - TRBJ1-5
CASSLAPGLPGANVLTF TGTGCCAGCAGCTTAGCTCCGGGTCTACCTGGGGCCAACGTCCTGACTTTC TRBV7-2 - - TRBJ2-6
CASSPYRGTTEAFF TGTGCCAGCAGTCCATACAGGGGGACCACTGAAGCTTTCTTT TRBV28 TRBD1 - TRBJ1-1
CASSPRHGGPQETQYF TGTGCCAGCTCACCTCGGCATGGCGGCCCCCAAGAGACCCAGTACTTC TRBV18 - - TRBJ2-5
CASRQGDSPLHF TGTGCCAGCAGACAGGGGGATTCACCCCTCCACTTT TRBV11-3 TRBD1 - TRBJ1-6
CASRQRKPPLTEAFF TGTGCCAGCAGACAACGGAAACCTCCCCTCACTGAAGCTTTCTTT TRBV19 - - TRBJ1-1
CASSFPQGIPETQYF TGTGCCAGCAGCTTCCCCCAGGGGATCCCAGAGACCCAGTACTTC TRBV5-5 - few TRBJ2-5
CASSSSGDSGNTIYF TGTGCCAGCAGTTCTTCAGGCGACTCTGGAAACACCATATATTTT TRBV28 - few TRBJ1-3
CASSLGLEGNTIYF TGTGCCAGCAGCTTAGGACTGGAAGGAAACACCATATATTTT TRBV7-9 - few TRBJ1-3
CASSLVDRFSPSSYEQYF TGTGCCAGCAGTTTGGTAGACAGGTTTTCCCCCAGCTCCTACGAGCAGTACTTC TRBV28 - - TRBJ2-7
CASSIGEGYGYTF TGTGCCAGTAGTATCGGGGAAGGGTATGGCTACACCTTC TRBV19 - - TRBJ1-2
CASSQAGQGAKYGYTF TGTGCCAGCAGCCAGGCGGGACAGGGGGCTAAGTATGGCTACACCTTC TRBV14 TRBD1 few TRBJ1-2
CASSEPGTALRAF TGTGCCAGCAGCGAACCCGGGACAGCGCTTCGGGCCTTT TRBV12-3/TRBV12-4 TRBD1 - TRBJ1-1
CASSPVPGQGNYGYTF TGTGCCAGCTCACCTGTCCCGGGACAGGGTAACTATGGCTACACCTTC TRBV18 TRBD1 - TRBJ1-2
CAWSRGGYNEQFF TGTGCCTGGTCCCGAGGGGGCTACAATGAGCAGTTCTTC TRBV30 - - TRBJ2-1
CASSLFQGNTEAFF TGCGCCAGCAGCTTGTTCCAGGGGAACACTGAAGCTTTCTTT TRBV5-1 - once TRBJ1-1
CASRGGVFPNEQYF TGTGCCAGCAGGGGCGGGGTCTTTCCTAACGAGCAGTACTTC TRBV28 - - TRBJ2-7
CASLRTSGLNEQFF TGTGCCAGTTTGAGGACTAGTGGCTTGAATGAGCAGTTCTTC TRBV28 TRBD2 - TRBJ2-1
CASSQDLGRSEQFF TGTGCCAGCAGCCAAGATCTCGGAAGGAGCGAGCAGTTCTTC TRBV14 - once TRBJ2-1
CASRAPGQGAYEQYF TGTGCCAGTAGAGCCCCGGGACAGGGGGCCTACGAGCAGTACTTC TRBV19 TRBD1 once TRBJ2-7
CASSLTHREQFF TGTGCCAGCAGCTTAACCCACAGAGAGCAGTTCTTC TRBV7-3 - once TRBJ2-1
CASSLRRRTEAFF TGTGCCAGCAGCTTGCGTCGGCGGACTGAAGCTTTCTTT TRBV5-6 - - TRBJ1-1
CASSDSGQGGEKLFF TGTGCCAGCAGTGACTCGGGCCAGGGAGGTGAAAAACTGTTTTTT TRBV6-4 - - TRBJ1-4
CASSPKRGFQAGWSDTQYF TGTGCCAGCTCACCAAAGAGGGGGTTTCAAGCGGGATGGTCAGATACGCAGTATTTT TRBV18 - - TRBJ2-3
CSEARQGSQYF TGCAGCGAAGCCCGACAGGGTTCGCAGTATTTT TRBV29-1 TRBD1 - TRBJ2-3
CASSFREAGQPQHF TGTGCCAGCAGTTTTCGGGAGGCGGGGCAGCCCCAGCATTTT TRBV27 - - TRBJ1-5
CASSQVYQREGRDEQFF TGCGCCAGCAGCCAAGTATATCAGCGGGAGGGCCGGGATGAGCAGTTCTTC TRBV4-1 TRBD2 - TRBJ2-1
CASSLAVGRGNEQFF TGTGCCAGCAGCTTAGCGGTGGGCAGGGGTAATGAGCAGTTCTTC TRBV7-9 - - TRBJ2-1
CASSSGGTNEKLFF TGTGCCAGCAGCTCGGGTGGAACTAATGAAAAACTGTTTTTT TRBV5-5 - - TRBJ1-4
CASTSDRVPFNYGYTF TGTGCCAGCACTTCGGACAGGGTACCTTTCAACTATGGCTACACCTTC TRBV2 TRBD1 - TRBJ1-2
CASSLSLNQYGYTF TGTGCCAGCAGTTTATCCCTCAACCAGTATGGCTACACCTTC TRBV27 - - TRBJ1-2